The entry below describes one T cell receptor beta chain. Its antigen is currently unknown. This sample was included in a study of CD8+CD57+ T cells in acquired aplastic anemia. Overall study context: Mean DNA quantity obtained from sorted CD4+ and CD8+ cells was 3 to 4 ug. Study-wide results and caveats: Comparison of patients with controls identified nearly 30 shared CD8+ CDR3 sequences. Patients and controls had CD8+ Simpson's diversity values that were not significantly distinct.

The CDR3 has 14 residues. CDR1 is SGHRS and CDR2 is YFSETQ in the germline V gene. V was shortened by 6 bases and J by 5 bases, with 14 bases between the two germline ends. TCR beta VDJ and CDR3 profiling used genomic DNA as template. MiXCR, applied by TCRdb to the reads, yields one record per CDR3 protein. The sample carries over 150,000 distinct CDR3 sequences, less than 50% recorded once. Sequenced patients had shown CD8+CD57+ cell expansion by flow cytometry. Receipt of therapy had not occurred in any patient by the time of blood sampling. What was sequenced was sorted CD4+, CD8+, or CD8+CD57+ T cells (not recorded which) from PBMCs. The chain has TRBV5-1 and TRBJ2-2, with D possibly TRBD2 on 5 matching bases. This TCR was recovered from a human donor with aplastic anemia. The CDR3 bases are TGCGCCAGCAAATTGAGACGGGGTACCGGGGAGCTGTTTTTT. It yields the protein CASKLRRGTGELFF.